The 27 T cell receptor beta chains given below trace back to one sample, sequenced in a study of blood T cell repertoires in COVID-19. Here immunoSEQ multiplex PCR was the method, and the copy in TCRdb shows in-frame clones only, minus some. The table records approximately 230,000 clones, roughly 89% of them present only once. Sequenced: peripheral blood. The receptors were sampled from a man aged 25-45 years who had recovered from COVID-19.

The chain couples TRBV4-1 to TRBJ2-1; 10 bases match TRBD2. The V and J ends lost 1 base and 5 bases, in that order; junction bases with no gene match: 14. This CDR3 has 19 residues. Looked up from germline, CDR1 is MGHRA and CDR2 is YSYEKL. CDR3 sequence reads: CASSQGIAGGRVTNNEQFF. The CDR3 DNA reads as TGCGCCAGCAGCCAAGGGATAGCGGGGGGCAGAGTTACCAACAATGAGCAGTTCTTC.

The rearrangement joins TRBV7-9 to TRBJ1-2, with 7 bases matching TRBD1. The CDR3 runs 12 residues. V was pared by 5 bases and J by 8 bases, with 5 bases of the junction left unmatched. Germline CDR1 reads SEHNR; CDR2 reads FQNEAQ (reference sequence). CDR3 sequence (DNA): TGTGCCAGCAGCCGAGGACAGGCGGGCTACACCTTC. Its translation is CASSRGQAGYTF.

The chain has TRBV2 and TRBJ2-2; a possible D gene is TRBD2 (6 bases). Per germline, CDR1 SNHLY and CDR2 FYNNEI. V was pared by 5 bases and J by 3 bases, with 16 bases between. The CDR3 sequence is 16 residues long. CDR3: CASSIRGSRDTGELFF. CDR3 nucleotides: TGTGCCAGCAGTATCCGGGGGAGCCGGGACACCGGGGAGCTGTTTTTT.

The chain has TRBV10-2 and TRBJ2-7; 10 nucleotides match TRBD1. Trimming cost V 6 bases and J 2 bases; bases outside gene matches: 1. There are 13 residues in the CDR3. CDR1 and CDR2 (germline): WSHSY, SAAADI. The CDR3 DNA is TGCGCCAGCAGCGGACAGGGGGCCTACGAGCAGTACTTC. Protein sequence: CASSGQGAYEQYF.

The chain has TRBV5-4 and TRBJ1-1; D might be TRBD1 (5 bases). The V end was cut by 4 bases, the J end by 0 bases, with 16 bases between. CDR3 length: 16 amino acids. Germline V CDR1 and CDR2: SGHNT, YYREEE (reference sequence). The CDR3 loop reads CASSPTDIAMNTEAFF. CDR3 in DNA: TGTGCCAGCAGCCCGACAGATATAGCTATGAACACTGAAGCTTTCTTT.

The J gene is TRBJ2-1, the V gene TRBV18, with D perhaps matching TRBD2 (6 bases). The CDR3 contains 14 residues. Germline V lookup: CDR1 KGHSH, CDR2 LQKENI. V was cut by 3 bases and J by 10 bases, with 16 bases left in between. The DNA of the CDR3 is TGTGCCAGCTCACCCGGGACTCCAATCTTGGAGCAGTTCTTC. Amino acids: CASSPGTPILEQFF.

J is TRBJ2-3 and V is TRBV9; 11 nucleotides agree with TRBD1. CDR1 and CDR2 from the germline V gene are SGDLS and YYNGEE. The CDR3 is made up of 14 amino acids. V shed 8 bases and J 3 bases; nucleotides not matched to a gene: 5. The CDR3 region has the DNA TGTGCCAGTGGCCGGGACAGGGGGACAGATACGCAGTATTTT. Translation: CASGRDRGTDTQYF.

The chain links TRBV2 to TRBJ2-3; TRBD2 matches at 15 bases. The CDR3 length is 19 residues. CDR1 is SNHLY and CDR2 is FYNNEI in the germline V gene. V was clipped by 6 bases and J by 2 bases; unmatched bases: 12. The CDR3 region is CASRDTPGLAGGNTDTQYF. DNA of the CDR3: TGTGCCAGCAGGGACACCCCGGGACTAGCGGGGGGAAACACAGATACGCAGTATTTT.

V is TRBV7-9 and J is TRBJ2-7; the match to TRBD2 covers 7 bases. Unmatched junction bases numbered 7, after V lost 5 bases and J lost 3 bases. Germline V gene lookup returns CDR1 SEHNR and CDR2 FQNEAQ (reference sequence). This CDR3 is built from 14 residues. Here the CDR3 reads CASSLGTTFYEQYF. The CDR3 DNA follows: TGTGCCAGCAGCCTCGGGACTACCTTCTACGAGCAGTACTTC.

The genes are TRBV28 and TRBJ2-5, with D uncertain. From germline, CDR1 is MDHEN and CDR2 SYDVKM. CDR3 length: 16 residues. Trimming left V 4 bases short and J 5 bases short, with 20 bases between. CDR3 bases: TGTGCCAGCAGTTCCCTCGCGAGGCCCCCCAAGGAGACCCAGTACTTC. Translated, it gives CASSSLARPPKETQYF.

The count of this clone is one. The V and J genes are TRBV11-3 and TRBJ2-1; perhaps TRBD2 as D (5 bases). This CDR3 is 15 amino acids long. Germline assignment: CDR1 SGHNT and CDR2 YENEEA. The germline V and J ends were trimmed by 1 base and 3 bases, with 10 bases remaining between them. The CDR3 DNA follows: TGTGCCAGCAGCTTAGCAGCGGCCGTCTACAATGAGCAGTTCTTC. Translating gives CASSLAAAVYNEQFF.

The V gene is TRBV24-1, the J gene TRBJ2-7; possible D gene TRBD2, 7 bases. This CDR3 is 13 amino acids long. V lost 12 bases to trimming and J lost 3 bases, with 17 bases between them. Germline values: CDR1 KGHDR, CDR2 SFDVKD. CDR3 sequence reads: CASEAGAGYEQYF. The CDR3 DNA sequence: TGTGCCTCCGAGGCGGGGGCGGGCTACGAGCAGTACTTC.

This clone was seen once. The rearrangement links TRBV11-2 to TRBJ2-5; tentative D call: TRBD1 (5 bases). The CDR3 is made up of 16 amino acids. Germline V lookup: CDR1 SGHAT, CDR2 FQNNGV. The ends were cut back, 0 bases at V and 5 bases at J, with 16 bases in the middle. CDR3 in DNA: TGTGCCAGCAGCTTAGAAGGGGCGTCCCACCGGGAGACCCAGTACTTC. Translated, it gives CASSLEGASHRETQYF.

The chain carries TRBV5-1 and TRBJ1-1; the match to TRBD1 covers 12 bases. The CDR3 covers 14 residues. The V gene end was trimmed by 4 bases and the J gene end by 6 bases; junction bases not matched to a gene: 4. Germline assignment: CDR1 SGHRS and CDR2 YFSETQ. CDR3 residues: CASSGGQGAAEAFF. The CDR3 nucleotides read TGCGCCAGCAGCGGGGGACAGGGGGCAGCTGAAGCTTTCTTT. Complete variable domain (other parts from reference TRBV5-1 and TRBJ1-1): KAGVTQTPRYLIKTRGQQVTLSCSPISGHRSVSWYQQTPGQGLQFLFEYFSETQRNKGNFPGRFSGRQFSNSRSEMNVSTLELGDSALYLCASSGGQGAAEAFFGQGTRLTVV.

The rearrangement links TRBV27 to TRBJ2-2, with 9 bases identical to TRBD1. Germline-derived CDR1 and CDR2 are MNHEY and SMNVEV (reference sequence). V dropped 3 bases and J dropped 5; count of bases not matched to a gene: 4. The CDR3 has 15 amino acids. The CDR3 spells CASSFPGTGTGELFF. CDR3 sequence (DNA): TGTGCCAGCAGTTTTCCCGGGACAGGGACCGGGGAGCTGTTTTTT.

V and J are TRBV18 and TRBJ2-7; TRBD2 agrees at 10 bases. With 2 bases clipped from V and 9 bases from J, the junction kept 7 bases outside the gene matches. This CDR3 has 14 residues. In germline, CDR1 is KGHSH, CDR2 LQKENI. CDR3 DNA sequence: TGTGCCAGCTCACCAGAGCGGGGGGGCATTGCGCAGTACTTC. It codes for CASSPERGGIAQYF.

The chain employs TRBV3-1 (or the pseudogene TRBV3-2) and TRBJ1-5; 10 bases fit TRBD1. V gave up 1 base and J gave up 7 bases; unmatched junction bases: 4. Germline V lookup: CDR1 LGHDT, CDR2 YNNKEL (reference sequence). The CDR3 is 15 amino acids. The DNA for the CDR3 is TGTGCCAGCAGCCAAGGGACAGGGGGGATCCAGCCCCAGCATTTT. Residues: CASSQGTGGIQPQHF.

The V call is TRBV11-3, the J call TRBJ2-1; TRBD2 agrees at 9 bases. J lost 7 bases, V lost 5 bases, and 12 bases had no gene match. Germline V gives CDR1 SGHNT, CDR2 YENEEA. This CDR3 region has 16 residues. CDR3 DNA: TGTGCCAGCAGCGCCACCCGCGGGGGGGCGGGAAATGAGCAGTTCTTC. Its translation is CASSATRGGAGNEQFF.

The chain couples TRBV11-3 to TRBJ2-3; 16 bases agree with TRBD2. Germline CDR1 SGHNT, CDR2 YENEEA. CDR3 length equals 16 residues. J lost 5 bases, V lost 5 bases, and 4 bases had no gene match. CDR3 residues: CASSPGTSGGEDTQYF. CDR3 DNA sequence: TGTGCCAGCAGCCCCGGGACTAGCGGGGGGGAAGATACGCAGTATTTT. The entire variable domain, with the rest obtained from reference TRBV11-3 and TRBJ2-3, is as follows: EAGVVQSPRYKIIEKKQPVAFWCNPISGHNTLYWYLQNLGQGPELLIRYENEEAVDDSQLPKDRFSAERLKGVDSTLKIQPAELGDSAVYLCASSPGTSGGEDTQYFGPGTRLTVL.

This clone was observed a handful of times. The genes are TRBV19 and TRBJ1-5; D gene uncertain. The CDR3 totals 15 residues. Germline lookup yields CDR1 LNHDA and CDR2 SQIVND (reference sequence). Trimming shortened V by 3 bases and J by 0 bases, and 9 bases separated the two germline ends. The CDR3: CASSIFSNSNQPQHF. Written as DNA, the CDR3 is TGTGCCAGTAGTATTTTCAGTAATAGCAATCAGCCCCAGCATTTT.

The CDR3 reads CASSVRPPGTGGMYGYTF. CDR3 nucleotides: TGTGCCAGCAGTGTCCGCCCCCCCGGGACAGGGGGTATGTATGGCTACACCTTC. This chain links TRBV6-1 with TRBJ1-2; the match to TRBD1 covers 11 bases. The CDR3 is 18 residues long. The V gene's germline CDR1 is MNHNS and CDR2 SASEGT. V dropped 4 bases and J dropped 5; count of bases not matched to a gene: 15.

In this sample, this clone turned up a few times. The chain is built from TRBV6-4 and TRBJ2-1, with a weak D call TRBD2 (6 bases). V was cut by 2 bases and J by 6 bases, with 14 bases left in between. Germline CDR1 MRHNA, CDR2 SNTAGT. The CDR3 is made up of 15 amino acids. CDR3 DNA sequence: TGTGCCAGCAGTGACGTGGCGGGGCAGAGCAATGAGCAGTTCTTC. As protein: CASSDVAGQSNEQFF.

The DNA of the CDR3 is TGTGCCAGCAGCCCACTTGACATCCTAGCGGGACCTTACAATGAGCAGTTCTTC. It specifies CASSPLDILAGPYNEQFF. The chain combines TRBV7-2 with TRBJ2-1; 9 bases fit TRBD2. V lost 5 bases, J lost 4 bases, and 15 bases stayed unmatched. Germline CDR1 reads SGHTA; CDR2 reads FQGNSA. The CDR3 loop spans 18 amino acids.

This chain links TRBV10-3 with TRBJ2-2; D is uncertain. The germline gives CDR1 ENHRY, CDR2 SYGVKD. The V and J ends lost 3 bases and 0 bases respectively, with 11 bases between them. CDR3 size: 16 residues. CDR3: CAISDHSPANTGELFF. The CDR3 coding sequence is TGTGCCATCAGTGACCATAGCCCGGCGAACACCGGGGAGCTGTTTTTT.

This chain joins TRBV4-2 and TRBJ2-5; tentative D call: TRBD2 (6 bases). Germline CDR1 and CDR2: LGHNA and YNFKEQ. The CDR3 loop spans 14 amino acids. Trimming took off 2 bases at V and 5 bases at J, with 12 bases between the two ends. The CDR3 reads CASSQTPRGETQYF. In nucleotides, the CDR3 is TGTGCCAGCAGCCAAACCCCTCGGGGGGAGACCCAGTACTTC.

V gene TRBV19 combines with J gene TRBJ2-7; D possibly corresponds to TRBD1 (6 bases). Trimming removed 10 bases from V and 2 bases from J, with 15 bases in between. The CDR3 has 13 amino acids. CDR1 is LNHDA, CDR2 SQIVND, per germline (reference sequence). The CDR3, as DNA: TGTGCCACCACAGGGCAGATGCCCTACGAGCAGTACTTC. As protein: CATTGQMPYEQYF.

J is TRBJ1-4 and V is TRBV2; D gene ambiguous. The germline V and J ends were trimmed by 8 bases and 2 bases, with 9 bases remaining between them. The CDR3 runs 13 residues. CDR1 and CDR2 from the germline V gene are SNHLY and FYNNEI. The CDR3 nucleotides are TGTGCCAGCGGGAGGGAGACTAATGAAAAACTGTTTTTT. Translation: CASGRETNEKLFF.